A single sample is the source of the 14 T cell receptor beta chains below, sequenced in a study of shared clonotypes between healthy human individuals. Data came from immunoSEQ multiplex PCR; TCRdb stores just in-frame clones and leaves some out. The repertoire consists of 2,100,000 or so clones, with 90% to 96% occurring once and the leading ten covering 0.1% to 0.15%. Sequenced material: naive CD4+ T cells sorted from blood. Sample subset: CD45RA+ positively selected. The receptors shown here come from a man aged 18 to 30 in good health.

This chain connects TRBV6-1 to TRBJ1-4, with a possible D match to TRBD1 (5 bases). The CDR3 is made up of 14 amino acids. Germline V gene lookup returns CDR1 MNHNS and CDR2 SASEGT. Trimming removed 4 bases from V and 8 bases from J, with 14 bases in between. CDR3 region: CASSAPGTLEKLFF. The CDR3 DNA follows: TGTGCCAGCAGTGCTCCTGGGACCCTCGAAAAACTGTTTTTT.

The chain recombines TRBV18 with TRBJ1-2; D might be TRBD1 (5 bases). The germline V gene has CDR1 KGHSH and CDR2 LQKENI. The CDR3 sequence is 17 residues long. The V end was cut by 1 base, the J end by 6 bases, with 21 bases between. The CDR3 bases are TGTGCCAGCTCACCACGACAATTTGAGACAGCATATGATGGCTACACCTTC. The encoded protein is CASSPRQFETAYDGYTF.

The chain uses TRBV5-1 and TRBJ2-1; 7 bases line up with TRBD1. CDR3 length: 16 residues. Per the germline V gene, CDR1 is SGHRS and CDR2 is YFSETQ. Unmatched junction bases numbered 7, after V lost 0 bases and J lost 4 bases. DNA of the CDR3: TGCGCCAGCAGCTTGGCTGGGGGACAGCTATACAATGAGCAGTTCTTC. As protein: CASSLAGGQLYNEQFF.

This clone appeared a few times. Other DNA sequences in this specimen translate into the identical CDR3. The chain couples TRBV18 to TRBJ2-5; D not certain. V gave up 3 bases and J gave up 1 base, with 6 bases separating them. The CDR3 runs 13 residues. Germline lookup yields CDR1 KGHSH and CDR2 LQKENI. The CDR3 loop reads CASSPPGQETQYF. The DNA of the CDR3 is TGTGCCAGCTCACCCCCGGGCCAAGAGACCCAGTACTTC. The variable domain in full, completed from reference TRBV18 and TRBJ2-5, reads NAGVMQNPRHLVRRRGQEARLRCSPMKGHSHVYWYRQLPEEGLKFMVYLQKENIIDESGMPKERFSAEFPKEGPSILRIQQVVRGDSAAYFCASSPPGQETQYFGPGTRLLVL.

The chain is built from TRBV18 and TRBJ1-6; D gene unclear. V gave up 4 bases and J gave up 6 bases, with 7 bases separating them. From germline, CDR1 is KGHSH and CDR2 LQKENI. The CDR3 is 13 residues long. The CDR3 region is CASSRALNSPLHF. For the CDR3, the DNA is TGTGCCAGCTCACGGGCCCTTAATTCACCCCTCCACTTT.

The rearrangement joins TRBV5-5 to TRBJ2-2, with a possible D match to TRBD1 (5 bases). The V and J ends lost 6 bases and 1 base respectively, with 7 bases between them. CDR3 size: 13 residues. Germline V gene lookup returns CDR1 SGHKS and CDR2 YYEKEE (reference sequence). CDR3 protein: CASNDRNTGELFF. Here the CDR3 DNA reads TGTGCCAGCAATGACAGGAACACCGGGGAGCTGTTTTTT.

V and J are TRBV5-1 and TRBJ2-7, with D maybe TRBD1 (5 bases). Between the trimmed V and J ends, which lost 7 bases and 0 bases, there was a span of 11 bases. Germline V gene sequence: CDR1 SGHRS, CDR2 YFSETQ. The CDR3 sequence is 13 residues long. Written as DNA, the CDR3 is TGCGCCAGCCCGACAGCACGCTCCTACGAGCAGTACTTC. It is translated as CASPTARSYEQYF.

Comments on this clone: Other nucleotide sequences in the sample specify the same CDR3. V usage is TRBV18 and J usage is TRBJ2-7; 7 nucleotides align to TRBD1. Per the germline V gene, CDR1 is KGHSH and CDR2 is LQKENI. The CDR3 consists of 15 residues. V was clipped by 4 bases and J by 1 base; unmatched bases: 7. CDR3 residues: CASSRSGTASYEQYF. CDR3 DNA: TGTGCCAGCTCACGCTCCGGGACAGCGTCCTACGAGCAGTACTTC.

The J gene is TRBJ1-5, the V gene TRBV11-2; D not resolved. The CDR3 loop spans 15 amino acids. Germline V lookup: CDR1 SGHAT, CDR2 FQNNGV. Trimming left V 2 bases short and J 2 bases short, with 10 bases between. CDR3 amino acids: CASSLSWGGNQPQHF. DNA for the CDR3: TGTGCCAGCAGCTTAAGCTGGGGTGGCAATCAGCCCCAGCATTTT. The full variable domain, completed using reference TRBV11-2 and TRBJ1-5, is EAGVAQSPRYKIIEKRQSVAFWCNPISGHATLYWYQQILGQGPKLLIQFQNNGVVDDSQLPKDRFSAERLKGVDSTLKIQPAKLEDSAVYLCASSLSWGGNQPQHFGDGTRLSIL.

The rearrangement uses TRBV6-1 and TRBJ2-1; D is possibly TRBD2 (6 bases). The germline CDR1 and CDR2 sequences are MNHNS and SASEGT. The CDR3 runs to 15 residues. Trimming cost V 3 bases and J 4 bases, with 13 bases left between them. CDR3 bases: TGTGCCAGCAGTGAGGGGGTTAGCGGTTACAATGAGCAGTTCTTC. The encoded protein is CASSEGVSGYNEQFF.

The chain carries TRBV6-4 and TRBJ1-2; 7 bases line up with TRBD1. V trimming: 5 bases; J trimming: 4 bases; junction bases outside the gene matches: 10. The germline V gene has CDR1 MRHNA and CDR2 SNTAGT. This CDR3 comprises 15 residues. The CDR3 sequence: CASSQTATGTYGYTF. The CDR3 DNA reads TGTGCCAGCAGTCAAACCGCGACAGGGACCTATGGCTACACCTTC.

This rearrangement joins TRBV28 to TRBJ2-5; either TRBD1 or TRBD2 may supply D (6 bases each). The CDR3 consists of 16 residues. Germline CDR1 MDHEN, CDR2 SYDVKM. Trimming stripped 5 bases from V and 2 bases from J, with 18 bases between. In nucleotides, the CDR3 is TGTGCCAGCAGTCCTTCTGGGCAGGGGAGGCAAGAGACCCAGTACTTC. Translation gives CASSPSGQGRQETQYF.

This sequence joins TRBV7-2 and TRBJ2-1; 11 bases line up with TRBD2. The CDR3 runs to 17 residues. V gave up 5 bases and J gave up 4 bases; unmatched junction bases: 10. Germline assignment: CDR1 SGHTA and CDR2 FQGNSA. This CDR3 is CASSPHGTSGRYNEQFF. In DNA form, the CDR3 reads TGTGCCAGCAGCCCACACGGGACTAGCGGTCGGTACAATGAGCAGTTCTTC.

The chain employs TRBV28 and TRBJ1-2; 9 bases map to TRBD1. In germline, CDR1 is MDHEN, CDR2 SYDVKM. CDR3 length: 14 residues. J was trimmed by 5 bases and V by 5 bases; bases with no gene match: 6. CDR3 loop: CASSKTGGGYGYTF. The CDR3 nucleotides are TGTGCCAGCAGTAAGACAGGGGGAGGGTATGGCTACACCTTC.